This T cell receptor (beta chain) derives from a study of cytomegalovirus exposure and HLA in healthy donors. Study-wide results and limits: Reported performance of the classifier showed diagnosis of cytomegalovirus status with high specificity and sensitivity. Within an earlier analysis, most TCR beta V segments proved productive either about 90% or about 30% of the time. Later genetic work tied a missense DCLRE1C variant to beta-chain V and J trimming. A list of approximately 150 TCR beta chains associated with cytomegalovirus was given.

In the PCR, 60 Vbeta and 13 Jbeta primers were used. Sequencing used immunoSEQ multiplex PCR; TCRdb keeps in-frame clones, though not all of them. The sample yields fewer than 250,000 clones, about 74% seen once. In regard to this clone: Its antigen is still unknown.

V gave up 0 bases and J gave up 6 bases; unmatched junction bases: 14. Per the germline V gene, CDR1 is SGHTS and CDR2 is YDEGEE. The CDR3 is made up of 17 amino acids. The chain has TRBV5-8 and TRBJ1-2; 7 nucleotides align to TRBD1. Sequencing was performed on PBMCs. This sequence was found in a young woman in good health and CMV-seronegative. CDR3 sequence: CASSLVGERQGSDGYTF. In DNA form, the CDR3 reads TGTGCCAGCAGCTTGGTGGGGGAAAGACAGGGTTCAGATGGCTACACCTTC.